The 30 T cell receptor beta chains presented below share a single source sample, sequenced in a study of T cell changes during pregnancy in multiple sclerosis. TCRdb's copy holds only in-frame clones and misses some; the assay was immunoSEQ multiplex PCR. The top ten hold 2% to 3% of the sample, which has around 80,000 clones, just over 90% seen once. The material sequenced was peripheral blood, taken before pregnancy. These receptors all stem from a female donor with multiple sclerosis, enrolled in a pregnancy study.

This clone appeared once. The chain combines TRBV6-6 with TRBJ2-7; TRBD1 matches 7 bases. In germline, CDR1 is MNHNY, CDR2 SVGAGI (reference sequence). This CDR3 has 13 residues. The junction had 4 bases not matched to a gene; V was cut back by 8 bases and J by 0 bases. The CDR3 nucleotides are TGTGCCAGCGACGACAGGGTCTCCTACGAGCAGTACTTC. As protein: CASDDRVSYEQYF.

The chain uses TRBV19 and TRBJ1-2; no firm D call. The CDR3 sequence is 13 residues long. Looked up from germline, CDR1 is LNHDA and CDR2 is SQIVND (reference sequence). V lost 3 bases and J lost 10, with 15 bases in between. DNA of the CDR3: TGTGCCAGTAGTATCTCAAGCTTGGGAGTCTACACCTTC. Protein: CASSISSLGVYTF.

The chain recombines TRBV10-1 with TRBJ2-7, with 12 bases that match TRBD2. V gave up 8 bases and J gave up 0 bases; unmatched junction bases: 11. The CDR3 totals 17 residues. CDR1 and CDR2 (germline): WNHNN, SYGVQD (reference sequence). CDR3 in amino acids: CASGLTSGRSGSYEQYF. The CDR3 region has the DNA TGCGCCAGCGGTTTGACTAGCGGGAGATCCGGCTCCTACGAGCAGTACTTC.

The rearrangement joins TRBV5-1 to TRBJ1-3; no firm D call. Trimming left V 4 bases short and J 4 bases short, with 6 bases between. The CDR3 is 12 amino acids. Germline assignment: CDR1 SGHRS and CDR2 YFSETQ. The CDR3 nucleotides read TGCGCCAGCAGCCTTGGCGGAAACACCATATATTTT. It is translated as CASSLGGNTIYF.

The genes are TRBV6-6 and TRBJ2-7; no firm D call. The ends were cut back, 5 bases at V and 6 bases at J, with 14 bases in the middle. This CDR3 is 13 amino acids long. From germline, CDR1 is MNHNY and CDR2 SVGAGI (reference sequence). The CDR3 reads CASSQPLGGEQYF. CDR3 sequence (DNA): TGTGCCAGCAGTCAACCCTTAGGCGGCGAGCAGTACTTC.

The CDR3 here is CASSLSSGPTDTQYF. The DNA for the CDR3 is TGTGCCAGCAGTTTATCTAGCGGACCCACAGATACGCAGTATTTT. The chain couples TRBV27 to TRBJ2-3, with a weak D call TRBD2 (6 bases). V was trimmed by 0 bases and J by 2 bases, leaving 9 bases between them. Germline-derived CDR1 and CDR2 are MNHEY and SMNVEV (reference sequence). The CDR3 loop spans 15 amino acids.

The chain combines TRBV14 with TRBJ2-1, with D possibly matching TRBD2 (6 bases). This CDR3 has 16 residues. Germline V lookup: CDR1 SGHDN, CDR2 FVKESK. V was shortened by 0 bases and J by 3 bases, with 12 bases between the two germline ends. The CDR3 bases are TGTGCCAGCAGCCAAGAACTAGCCAAGTACTACAATGAGCAGTTCTTC. It encodes CASSQELAKYYNEQFF.

The rearrangement links TRBV7-2 to TRBJ2-1, with 9 bases matching TRBD2. Germline loops: CDR1 SGHTA, CDR2 FQGNSA. The CDR3 loop spans 13 amino acids. The V and J ends lost 5 bases and 6 bases, in that order; junction bases with no gene match: 2. In DNA, the CDR3 is TGTGCCAGCAGCCTTAGCGGGGGCAATGAGCAGTTCTTC. Its protein product is CASSLSGGNEQFF.

This chain connects TRBV6-5 to TRBJ2-3, with TRBD1 matching 8 bases. The CDR3 totals 16 residues. The junction had 9 bases not matched to a gene; V was cut back by 4 bases and J by 3 bases. The germline V gene has CDR1 MNHEY and CDR2 SVGAGI. CDR3 DNA sequence: TGTGCCAGCAGTTTTTCTGGACAGGGTGTAACAGATACGCAGTATTTT. Translation: CASSFSGQGVTDTQYF.

V and J are TRBV28 and TRBJ2-5, with 9 bases lining up with TRBD1. With V trimmed by 8 bases and J by 3 bases, 7 bases remained unmatched. CDR3 size: 14 residues. Germline V CDR1 and CDR2: MDHEN, SYDVKM. The CDR3 nucleotides read TGTGCCAGCGAGGGGACAGGGTGGGAAGAGACCCAGTACTTC. Its protein product is CASEGTGWEETQYF.

The chain combines TRBV4-2 with TRBJ2-6; D gene ambiguous. The germline gives CDR1 LGHNA, CDR2 YNFKEQ. Trimming shortened V by 0 bases and J by 0 bases, and 6 bases separated the two germline ends. The CDR3 contains 16 residues. The CDR3 loop is CASSQEQTSGANVLTF. The CDR3 DNA sequence: TGTGCCAGCAGCCAAGAACAGACCTCTGGGGCCAACGTCCTGACTTTC.

The rearrangement joins TRBV28 to TRBJ1-3; D unclear. CDR1 and CDR2 (germline): MDHEN, SYDVKM. V was clipped by 3 bases and J by 7 bases, with 13 bases between them. The CDR3 is 14 amino acids. CDR3 nucleotides: TGTGCCAGCAGTTTGCGCGGGGTTAGGAACACCATATATTTT. Translating gives CASSLRGVRNTIYF.

The V gene is TRBV10-3, the J gene TRBJ2-7, with D possibly TRBD2 on 5 matching bases. Between the trimmed V and J ends, which lost 7 bases and 6 bases, there was a span of 10 bases. The CDR3 spans 11 residues. The germline CDR1 and CDR2 sequences are ENHRY and SYGVKD. The CDR3 loop is CAIKGAGEQYF. CDR3 sequence (DNA): TGTGCCATCAAGGGCGCGGGCGAGCAGTACTTC.

The chain carries TRBV14 and TRBJ1-2; 9 bases match TRBD1. J was trimmed by 4 bases and V by 3 bases; bases with no gene match: 9. CDR3 size: 16 residues. The V gene's germline CDR1 is SGHDN and CDR2 FVKESK. This chain's CDR3 is CASSQRIGQGTYGYTF. Written as DNA, the CDR3 is TGTGCCAGCAGCCAGAGGATTGGACAGGGGACCTATGGCTACACCTTC.

This clone was recorded once. The CDR3 coding sequence is TGTGCCTGGAGTAGGGGGTTTACCGGGGAGCTGTTTTTT. It is translated as CAWSRGFTGELFF. This chain connects TRBV30 to TRBJ2-2; possibly TRBD1 for D (6 bases). The germline gives CDR1 GTSNPN, CDR2 SVGIG (reference sequence). V was clipped by 2 bases and J by 5 bases, with 9 bases between them. This CDR3 region has 13 residues.

This chain connects TRBV7-3 to TRBJ2-2; 7 bases agree with TRBD1. The germline gives CDR1 SGHTA, CDR2 FQGTGA. CDR3 length equals 16 residues. Trimming cost V 3 bases and J 1 base; bases outside gene matches: 5. The CDR3 spells CASSFSGTENTGELFF. CDR3 in DNA: TGTGCCAGCAGCTTCTCCGGGACAGAGAACACCGGGGAGCTGTTTTTT.

This chain links TRBV6-6 with TRBJ1-1; TRBD1 is a possible D gene (6 bases). V lost 5 bases to trimming and J lost 4 bases, with 8 bases between them. The CDR3 totals 12 residues. Germline CDR1 is MNHNY and CDR2 is SVGAGI (reference sequence). CDR3 in amino acids: CASSQGITEAFF. The CDR3 nucleotides are TGTGCCAGCAGTCAGGGGATCACTGAAGCTTTCTTT.

V gene TRBV7-9 combines with J gene TRBJ2-1; TRBD2 matches 9 bases. Trimming cost V 2 bases and J 9 bases; bases outside gene matches: 5. CDR3 length equals 14 residues. Germline CDR1 reads SEHNR; CDR2 reads FQNEAQ (reference sequence). CDR3 region: CASSLLAGYSEQFF. CDR3 DNA sequence: TGTGCCAGCAGCTTACTAGCGGGATATTCTGAGCAGTTCTTC.

The chain couples TRBV4-2 to TRBJ2-7; 13 nucleotides match TRBD2. The V segment lost 3 bases and the J segment 4 bases; nucleotides outside the gene matches: 9. This CDR3 region has 17 residues. Germline V gene sequence: CDR1 LGHNA, CDR2 YNFKEQ. CDR3 sequence: CASSHPGTSGNGYEQYF. The CDR3 nucleotides are TGTGCCAGCAGCCACCCCGGGACTAGCGGGAACGGATACGAGCAGTACTTC.

The chain recombines TRBV28 with TRBJ1-1; no firm D call. V was cut by 6 bases and J by 1 base, with 12 bases left in between. The CDR3 contains 14 residues. Germline V gene lookup returns CDR1 MDHEN and CDR2 SYDVKM. The CDR3 protein is CASSRGIENTEAFF. In DNA form, the CDR3 reads TGTGCCAGCAGCCGCGGAATTGAGAACACTGAAGCTTTCTTT.

The rearrangement joins TRBV5-4 to TRBJ1-1; 7 nucleotides match TRBD1. CDR1 is SGHNT, CDR2 YYREEE, per germline (reference sequence). The CDR3 is 15 amino acids. V lost 3 bases and J lost 2; bases outside the gene matches: 7. The CDR3: CASSSGRQGNTEAFF. In DNA, the CDR3 is TGTGCCAGCAGCTCCGGGAGACAGGGAAACACTGAAGCTTTCTTT.

This clone was recorded once. The chain recombines TRBV6-6 with TRBJ2-7; TRBD1 matches at 10 bases. This CDR3 region has 15 residues. Trimming at V came to 0 bases and at J to 6 bases, leaving 5 bases not matched to a gene. CDR1 is MNHNY and CDR2 is SVGAGI in the germline V gene (reference sequence). Here the CDR3 reads CASSYSDRGVGEQYF. CDR3 DNA sequence: TGTGCCAGCAGTTACTCGGACAGGGGGGTCGGCGAGCAGTACTTC.

V and J are TRBV28 and TRBJ1-3; maybe TRBD1 (5 bases). This CDR3 spans 15 amino acids. V shed 6 bases and J shed 2 bases, with 14 bases lying between them. Germline lookup yields CDR1 MDHEN and CDR2 SYDVKM. CDR3 in amino acids: CASRPDKGPGNTIYF. CDR3 sequence (DNA): TGTGCCAGCAGGCCTGACAAGGGGCCTGGAAACACCATATATTTT.

The V and J genes are TRBV28 and TRBJ1-5; 8 bases are shared with TRBD1. Germline CDR1 and CDR2: MDHEN and SYDVKM. Unmatched junction bases numbered 6, after V lost 5 bases and J lost 3 bases. The CDR3 runs to 15 residues. As DNA, the CDR3 is TGTGCCAGCAGTCAGGGGGCAGACAACAATCAGCCCCAGCATTTT. It translates to CASSQGADNNQPQHF.

This chain connects TRBV2 to TRBJ2-1; 11 nucleotides line up with TRBD2. V lost 9 bases, J lost 5 bases, and 6 bases stayed unmatched. CDR3 size: 14 residues. Germline values: CDR1 SNHLY, CDR2 FYNNEI. The CDR3 sequence is CARDPTSGNNEQFF. The DNA for the CDR3 is TGTGCCAGGGACCCGACTAGCGGGAACAATGAGCAGTTCTTC.

Comments on this clone: The germline gene is not matched at one end of the junction; a read error may be the cause. The chain recombines TRBV7-2 with TRBJ2-7; 8 bases map to TRBD1. Germline CDR1 is SGHTA and CDR2 is FQGNSA. This CDR3 has 16 residues. CDR3 in amino acids: CASSVAGTGSFYEQYF. The DNA for the CDR3 is TGTGCCAGCAGCGTAGCCGGGACAGGTAGCTTCTACGAGCAGTACTTC.

V usage is TRBV5-1 and J usage is TRBJ2-7; TRBD2 matches 7 bases. The germline V gene encodes CDR1 SGHRS and CDR2 YFSETQ. The V and J ends lost 1 base and 5 bases, in that order; junction bases with no gene match: 9. The CDR3 extends over 15 amino acids. CDR3 bases: TGCGCCAGCAGCTTGAGACGGGAGGTCGGGAACGAGCAGTACTTC. Its protein product is CASSLRREVGNEQYF.

V usage is TRBV27 and J usage is TRBJ2-3; 12 bases align to TRBD2. V gave up 0 bases and J gave up 3 bases; unmatched junction bases: 7. This CDR3 region has 18 residues. The germline V gene encodes CDR1 MNHEY and CDR2 SMNVEV (reference sequence). CDR3 coding DNA: TGTGCCAGCAGTTTATCAGGGACTAGCGGGTTCGGGACAGATACGCAGTATTTT. This sequence encodes CASSLSGTSGFGTDTQYF.

The rearrangement links TRBV7-2 to TRBJ1-1; 7 bases match TRBD1. Germline V gives CDR1 SGHTA, CDR2 FQGNSA. The CDR3 length is 15 residues. V gave up 0 bases and J gave up 4 bases; unmatched junction bases: 5. The CDR3 DNA is TGTGCCAGCAGCTTAGCGACAGGGATAGGCACTGAAGCTTTCTTT. This codes for CASSLATGIGTEAFF.

The gene calls are TRBV5-1 and TRBJ2-1; D is undetermined. V was clipped by 4 bases and J by 8 bases, with 10 bases between them. The germline V gene has CDR1 SGHRS and CDR2 YFSETQ. The CDR3 contains 12 residues. The CDR3 DNA follows: TGCGCCAGCAGCACGCCCAGTGATGAGCAGTTCTTC. It codes for CASSTPSDEQFF. The whole variable domain, remainder taken from reference TRBV5-1 and TRBJ2-1, is KAGVTQTPRYLIKTRGQQVTLSCSPISGHRSVSWYQQTPGQGLQFLFEYFSETQRNKGNFPGRFSGRQFSNSRSEMNVSTLELGDSALYLCASSTPSDEQFFGPGTRLTVL.